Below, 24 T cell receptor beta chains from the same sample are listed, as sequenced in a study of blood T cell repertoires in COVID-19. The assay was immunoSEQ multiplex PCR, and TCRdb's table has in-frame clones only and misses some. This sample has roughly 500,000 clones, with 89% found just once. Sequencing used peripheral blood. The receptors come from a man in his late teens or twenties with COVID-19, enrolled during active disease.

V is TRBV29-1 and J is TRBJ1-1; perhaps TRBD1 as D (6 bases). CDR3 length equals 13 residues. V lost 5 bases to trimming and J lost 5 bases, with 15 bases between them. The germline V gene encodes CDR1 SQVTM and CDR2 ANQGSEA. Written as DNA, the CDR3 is TGCAGCGTTCAAGGGACACTTGGGACTGAAGCTTTCTTT. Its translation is CSVQGTLGTEAFF.

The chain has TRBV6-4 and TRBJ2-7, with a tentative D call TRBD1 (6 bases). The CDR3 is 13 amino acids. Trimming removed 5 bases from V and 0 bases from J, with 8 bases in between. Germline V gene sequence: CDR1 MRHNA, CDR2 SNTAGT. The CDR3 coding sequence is TGTGCCAGCAGTCGACAGGCCTCCTACGAGCAGTACTTC. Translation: CASSRQASYEQYF.

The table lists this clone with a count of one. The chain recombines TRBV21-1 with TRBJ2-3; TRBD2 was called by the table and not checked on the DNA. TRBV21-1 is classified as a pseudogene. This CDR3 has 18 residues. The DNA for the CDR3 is TGTGCCAGCAGCAAAAAGGGGCGGGAGGCAGAAATAACAGATACGCAGTATTTT. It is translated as CASSKKGREAEITDTQYF.

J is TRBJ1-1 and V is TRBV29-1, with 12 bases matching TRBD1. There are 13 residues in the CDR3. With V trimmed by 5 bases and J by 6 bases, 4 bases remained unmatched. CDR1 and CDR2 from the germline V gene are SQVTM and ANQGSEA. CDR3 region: CSVQGQGASEAFF. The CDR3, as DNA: TGCAGCGTTCAGGGACAGGGGGCCTCTGAAGCTTTCTTT.

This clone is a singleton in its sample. This CDR3 is CASSPLSYEQYF. The CDR3, as DNA: TGTGCCAGCTCACCCCTCTCCTACGAGCAGTACTTC. The chain is built from TRBV18 and TRBJ2-7; D gene uncertain. The germline V and J ends were trimmed by 3 bases and 0 bases, with 3 bases remaining between them. The CDR3 consists of 12 residues. CDR1 and CDR2 from the germline V gene are KGHSH and LQKENI.

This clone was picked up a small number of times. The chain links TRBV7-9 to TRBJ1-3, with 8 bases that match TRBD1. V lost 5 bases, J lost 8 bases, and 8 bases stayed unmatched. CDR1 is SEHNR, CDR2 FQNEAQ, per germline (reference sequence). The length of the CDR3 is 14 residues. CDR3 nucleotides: TGTGCCAGCAGCCGGGGACAGGCGGTGGACACCATATATTTT. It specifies CASSRGQAVDTIYF.

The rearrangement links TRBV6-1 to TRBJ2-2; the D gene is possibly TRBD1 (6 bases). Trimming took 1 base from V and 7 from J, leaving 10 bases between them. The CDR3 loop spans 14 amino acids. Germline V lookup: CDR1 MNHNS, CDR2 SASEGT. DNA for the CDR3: TGTGCCAGCAGTGAAGTAGGGGGTTACGGGGAGCTGTTTTTT. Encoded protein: CASSEVGGYGELFF.

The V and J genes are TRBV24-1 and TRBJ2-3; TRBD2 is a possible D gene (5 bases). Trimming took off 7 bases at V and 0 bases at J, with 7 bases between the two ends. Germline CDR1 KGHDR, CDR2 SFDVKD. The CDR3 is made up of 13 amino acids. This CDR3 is CATRAASTDTQYF. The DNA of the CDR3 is TGTGCCACCAGAGCGGCTAGCACAGATACGCAGTATTTT.

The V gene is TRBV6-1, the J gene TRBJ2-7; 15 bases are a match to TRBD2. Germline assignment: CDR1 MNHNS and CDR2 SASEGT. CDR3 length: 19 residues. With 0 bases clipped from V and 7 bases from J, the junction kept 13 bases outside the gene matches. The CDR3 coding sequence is TGTGCCAGCAGTGAAGCCTCTACTGGACTAGCGGGAGGGCCCAGGGAGCAGTACTTC. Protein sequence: CASSEASTGLAGGPREQYF.

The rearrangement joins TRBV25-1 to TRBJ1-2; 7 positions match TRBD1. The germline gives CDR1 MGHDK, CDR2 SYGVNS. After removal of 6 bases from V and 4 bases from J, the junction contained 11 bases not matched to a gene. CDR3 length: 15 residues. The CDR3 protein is CASSPQGEVGYGYTF. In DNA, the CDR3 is TGTGCCAGCAGCCCCCAGGGGGAGGTCGGCTATGGCTACACCTTC.

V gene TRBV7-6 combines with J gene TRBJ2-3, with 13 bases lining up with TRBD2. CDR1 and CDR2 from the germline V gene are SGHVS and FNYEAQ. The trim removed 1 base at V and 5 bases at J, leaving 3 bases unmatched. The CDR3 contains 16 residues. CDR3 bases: TGTGCCAGCAGCTTAGGACTAGCGGGAGGCGGAGATACGCAGTATTTT. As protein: CASSLGLAGGGDTQYF. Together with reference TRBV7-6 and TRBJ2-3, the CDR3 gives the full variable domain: GAGVSQSPRYKVTKRGQDVALRCDPISGHVSLYWYRQALGQGPEFLTYFNYEAQQDKSGLPNDRFSAERPEGSISTLTIQRTEQRDSAMYRCASSLGLAGGGDTQYFGPGTRLTVL.

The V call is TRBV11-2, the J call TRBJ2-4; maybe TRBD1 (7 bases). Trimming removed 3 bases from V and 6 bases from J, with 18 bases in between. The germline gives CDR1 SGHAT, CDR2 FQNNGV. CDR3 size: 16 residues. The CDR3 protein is CASSFPPGGSGNIQYF. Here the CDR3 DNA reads TGTGCCAGCAGCTTCCCCCCAGGGGGGAGTGGAAACATTCAGTACTTC.

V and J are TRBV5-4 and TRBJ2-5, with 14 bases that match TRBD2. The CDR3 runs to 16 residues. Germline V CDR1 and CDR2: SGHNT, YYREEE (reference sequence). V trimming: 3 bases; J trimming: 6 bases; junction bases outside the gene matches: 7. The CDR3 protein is CASSSTGTSGSQTQYF. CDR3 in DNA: TGTGCCAGCAGCTCCACCGGGACTAGCGGGAGTCAGACCCAGTACTTC. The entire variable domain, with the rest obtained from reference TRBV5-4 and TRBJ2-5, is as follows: ETGVTQSPTHLIKTRGQQVTLRCSSQSGHNTVSWYQQALGQGPQFIFQYYREEENGRGNFPPRFSGLQFPNYSSELNVNALELDDSALYLCASSSTGTSGSQTQYFGPGTRLLVL.

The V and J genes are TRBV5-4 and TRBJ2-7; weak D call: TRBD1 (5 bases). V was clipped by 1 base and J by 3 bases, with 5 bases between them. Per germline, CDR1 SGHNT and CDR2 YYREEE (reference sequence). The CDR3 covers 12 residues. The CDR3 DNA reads TGTGCCAGCAGCTTGCAGGGCTACGAGCAGTACTTC. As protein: CASSLQGYEQYF. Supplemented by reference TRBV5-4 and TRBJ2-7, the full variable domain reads ETGVTQSPTHLIKTRGQQVTLRCSSQSGHNTVSWYQQALGQGPQFIFQYYREEENGRGNFPPRFSGLQFPNYSSELNVNALELDDSALYLCASSLQGYEQYFGPGTRLTVT.

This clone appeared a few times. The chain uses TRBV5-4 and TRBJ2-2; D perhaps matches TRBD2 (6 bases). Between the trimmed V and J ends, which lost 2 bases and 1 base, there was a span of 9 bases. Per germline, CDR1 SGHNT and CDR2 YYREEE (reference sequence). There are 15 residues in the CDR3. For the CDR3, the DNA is TGTGCCAGCAGCTTCGGCGGGGTGAACACCGGGGAGCTGTTTTTT. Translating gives CASSFGGVNTGELFF.

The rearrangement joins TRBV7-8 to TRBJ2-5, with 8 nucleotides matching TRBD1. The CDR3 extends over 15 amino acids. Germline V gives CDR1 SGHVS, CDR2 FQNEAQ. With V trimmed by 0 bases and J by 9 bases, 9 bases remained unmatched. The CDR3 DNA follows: TGTGCCAGCAGCTTAGCCCAGGGGGCGGGATGGTCCCAGTACTTC. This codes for CASSLAQGAGWSQYF.

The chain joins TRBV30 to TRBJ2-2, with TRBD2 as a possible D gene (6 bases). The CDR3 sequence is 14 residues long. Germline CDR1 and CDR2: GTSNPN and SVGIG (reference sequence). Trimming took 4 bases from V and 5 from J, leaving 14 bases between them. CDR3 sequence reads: CAWKGGLLTGELFF. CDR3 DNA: TGTGCCTGGAAGGGAGGACTATTGACCGGGGAGCTGTTTTTT. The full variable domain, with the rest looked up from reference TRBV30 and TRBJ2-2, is SQTIHQWPATLVQPVGSPLSLECTVEGTSNPNLYWYRQAAGRGLQLLFYSVGIGQISSEVPQNLSASRPQDRQFILSSKKLLLSDSGFYLCAWKGGLLTGELFFGEGSRLTVL.

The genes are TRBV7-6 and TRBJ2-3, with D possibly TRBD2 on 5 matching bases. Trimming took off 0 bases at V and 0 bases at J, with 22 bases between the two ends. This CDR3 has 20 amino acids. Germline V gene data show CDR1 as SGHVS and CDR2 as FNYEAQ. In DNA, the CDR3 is TGTGCCAGCAGCTTAGCGCGGCGGGCGTTTCCAGCTCCAAGCACAGATACGCAGTATTTT. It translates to CASSLARRAFPAPSTDTQYF.

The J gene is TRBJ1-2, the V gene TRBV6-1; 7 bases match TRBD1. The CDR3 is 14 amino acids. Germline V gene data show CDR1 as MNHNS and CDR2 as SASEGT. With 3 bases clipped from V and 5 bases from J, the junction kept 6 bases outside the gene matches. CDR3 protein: CASSDATGRYGYTF. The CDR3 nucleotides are TGTGCCAGCAGTGACGCGACAGGGAGGTATGGCTACACCTTC.

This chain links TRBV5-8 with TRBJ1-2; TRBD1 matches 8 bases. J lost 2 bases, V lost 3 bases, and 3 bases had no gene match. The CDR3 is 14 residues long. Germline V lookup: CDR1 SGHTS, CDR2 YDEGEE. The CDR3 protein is CASSSRQGNYGYTF. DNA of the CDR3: TGTGCCAGCAGCTCGCGACAGGGGAACTATGGCTACACCTTC.

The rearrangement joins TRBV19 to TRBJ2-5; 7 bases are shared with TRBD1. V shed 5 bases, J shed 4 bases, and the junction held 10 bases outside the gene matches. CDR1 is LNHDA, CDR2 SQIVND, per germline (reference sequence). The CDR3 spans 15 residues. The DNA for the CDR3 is TGTGCCAGTAGTCCCCAAGGACAGGCCTTAGAGACCCAGTACTTC. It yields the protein CASSPQGQALETQYF. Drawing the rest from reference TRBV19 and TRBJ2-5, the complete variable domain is DGGITQSPKYLFRKEGQNVTLSCEQNLNHDAMYWYRQDPGQGLRLIYYSQIVNDFQKGDIAEGYSVSREKKESFPLTVTSAQKNPTAFYLCASSPQGQALETQYFGPGTRLLVL.

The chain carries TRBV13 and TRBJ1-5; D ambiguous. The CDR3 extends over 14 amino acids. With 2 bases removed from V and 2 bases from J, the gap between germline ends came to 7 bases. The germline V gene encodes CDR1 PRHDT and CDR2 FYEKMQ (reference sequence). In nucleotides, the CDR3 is TGTGCCAGCAGCTTATCCCCTCGCAATCAGCCCCAGCATTTT. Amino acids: CASSLSPRNQPQHF.

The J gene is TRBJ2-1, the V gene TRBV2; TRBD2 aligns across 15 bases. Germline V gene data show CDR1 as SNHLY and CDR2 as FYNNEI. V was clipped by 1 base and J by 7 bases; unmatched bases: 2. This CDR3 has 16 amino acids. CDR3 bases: TGTGCCAGCAGTGAAGTTGGGACTAGCGGGAGGAATGAGCAGTTCTTC. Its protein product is CASSEVGTSGRNEQFF.

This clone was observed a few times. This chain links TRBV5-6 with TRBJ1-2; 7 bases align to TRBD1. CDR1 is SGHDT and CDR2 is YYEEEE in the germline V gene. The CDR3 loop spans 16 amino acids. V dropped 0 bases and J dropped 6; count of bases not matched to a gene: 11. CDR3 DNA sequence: TGTGCCAGCAGCTTGGGGCCTAAACAGGGGATGAATGGCTACACCTTC. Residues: CASSLGPKQGMNGYTF. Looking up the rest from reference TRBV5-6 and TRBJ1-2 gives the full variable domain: DAGVTQSPTHLIKTRGQQVTLRCSPKSGHDTVSWYQQALGQGPQFIFQYYEEEERQRGNFPDRFSGHQFPNYSSELNVNALLLGDSALYLCASSLGPKQGMNGYTFGSGTRLTVV.